The present T cell receptor beta chain was sequenced within a study of CD8+ T cells in alopecia areata. Study-wide background: Among treated patients, severity was scored by affected scalp area percentage. Study results and limitations: Greater clonality was observed in lesional scalp samples, especially alopecia totalis/universalis, versus normal scalp.

Losses at the gene ends were 3 bases for V and 2 bases for J; bases not matched to a gene: 2. CDR1 and CDR2 from the germline V gene are MGHDK and SYGVNS. The CDR3 covers 14 residues. As the sequencing template, cDNA was produced by extracting RNA and reverse transcribing it. Profiled with immunoSEQ multiplex PCR; TCRdb holds only in-frame clones, not every one. The sample includes around 190,000 clones, roughly 60% seen only once; the top ten take over 1%. As for treatment: oral pan-JAK inhibitor, 5-10 mg twice daily. As part of sample collection, lesional scalp punch biopsies and peripheral blood were taken from alopecia areata patients. From PBMCs, CD4+ and CD8+ T cells were sorted. Comment on this clone: Its antigen is not identified.

The chain couples TRBV25-1 to TRBJ2-7; 9 nucleotides align to TRBD2. This TCR was sampled from a human donor with alopecia areata. The sequencing used CD4+ T cells sorted from blood, collected at week 24, from a patient treated with tofacitinib. CDR3 nucleotides: TGTGCCAGCAGTGACGCGGGGGGGACCTACGAGCAGTACTTC. Amino acid sequence: CASSDAGGTYEQYF.